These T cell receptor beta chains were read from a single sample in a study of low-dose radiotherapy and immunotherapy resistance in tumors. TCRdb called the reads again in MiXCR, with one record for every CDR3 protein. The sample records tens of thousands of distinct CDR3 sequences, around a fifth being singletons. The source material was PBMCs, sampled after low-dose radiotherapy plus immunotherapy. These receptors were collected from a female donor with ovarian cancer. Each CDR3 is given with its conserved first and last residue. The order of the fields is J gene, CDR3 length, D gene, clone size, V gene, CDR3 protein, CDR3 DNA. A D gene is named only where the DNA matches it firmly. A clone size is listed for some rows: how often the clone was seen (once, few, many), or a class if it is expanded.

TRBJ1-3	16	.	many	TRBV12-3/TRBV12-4	CASRPPGSAKGNTIYF	TGTGCCAGCAGACCCCCCGGGTCGGCTAAAGGAAACACCATATATTTT
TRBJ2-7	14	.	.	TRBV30	CAWSVQGAAFGQYF	TGTGCCTGGAGTGTACAAGGGGCCGCCTTTGGGCAGTACTTC
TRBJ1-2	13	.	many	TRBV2	CASSDAGADGYTF	TGTGCCAGCAGTGATGCAGGGGCGGATGGCTACACCTTC
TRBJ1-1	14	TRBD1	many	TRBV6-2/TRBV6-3	CASLLLAGGTEAFF	TGTGCCAGCCTACTGTTGGCAGGGGGCACTGAAGCTTTCTTT
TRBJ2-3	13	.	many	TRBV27	CASSLIQTDTQYF	TGTGCCAGCAGTTTAATTCAGACAGATACGCAGTATTTT
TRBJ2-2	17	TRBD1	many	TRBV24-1	CATSGWTGSANTGELFF	TGTGCCACCAGTGGCTGGACAGGGAGCGCGAACACCGGGGAGCTGTTTTTT
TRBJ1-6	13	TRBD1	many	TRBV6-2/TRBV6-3	CATRGLSNSPLHF	TGTGCCACCAGGGGGTTGTCTAATTCACCCCTCCACTTT
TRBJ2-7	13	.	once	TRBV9	CASSPRMAGEQYF	TGTGCCAGCAGCCCCCGGATGGCGGGCGAGCAGTACTTC
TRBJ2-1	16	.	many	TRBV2	CASVWRGTRGFNEQFF	TGTGCCAGCGTTTGGAGGGGGACGCGGGGTTTCAATGAGCAGTTCTTC
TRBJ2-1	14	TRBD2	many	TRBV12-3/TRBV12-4	CASSASGSDNEQFF	TGTGCCAGCAGCGCTAGCGGGAGTGACAATGAGCAGTTCTTC
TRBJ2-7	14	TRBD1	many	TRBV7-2	CASSFDRGLYEQYF	TGTGCCAGCAGCTTCGACAGGGGGCTCTACGAGCAGTACTTC
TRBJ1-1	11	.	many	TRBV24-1	CAISRGTEAFF	TGTGCCATTTCAAGGGGCACTGAAGCTTTCTTT
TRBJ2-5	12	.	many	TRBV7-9	CASSVTGETQYF	TGTGCCAGCAGCGTAACAGGGGAGACCCAGTACTTC
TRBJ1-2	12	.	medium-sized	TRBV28	CANYLKGEGYTF	TGTGCCAACTACCTAAAGGGGGAAGGCTACACCTTC
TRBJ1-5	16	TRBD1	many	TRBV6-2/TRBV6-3	CASSYSKGQGGQPQHF	TGTGCCAGCAGTTACTCAAAGGGACAGGGTGGACAGCCCCAGCATTTT
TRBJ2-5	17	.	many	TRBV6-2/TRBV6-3	CASSFHPGTDDQETQYF	TGTGCCAGCAGTTTCCACCCCGGGACGGACGACCAAGAGACCCAGTACTTC
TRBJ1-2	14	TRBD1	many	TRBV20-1	CSASSPRGTYGYTF	TGCAGTGCTAGCTCACCCAGGGGGACCTATGGCTACACCTTC
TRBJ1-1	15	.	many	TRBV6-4	CASSSGRWGTGEAFF	TGTGCCAGCAGCTCTGGGCGATGGGGAACAGGTGAAGCTTTCTTT
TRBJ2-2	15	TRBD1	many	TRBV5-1	CASSPRTGNTGELFF	TGTGCCAGCAGCCCCAGGACAGGGAACACCGGGGAGCTGTTTTTT
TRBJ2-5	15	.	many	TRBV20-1	CSARDSRSYQETQYF	TGCAGTGCTAGAGATTCACGGTCGTACCAAGAGACCCAGTACTTC
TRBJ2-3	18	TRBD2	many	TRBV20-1	CSASPLAGLAGGWNTQYF	TGCAGTGCTAGTCCCTTAGCTGGACTAGCGGGGGGTTGGAATACGCAGTATTTT
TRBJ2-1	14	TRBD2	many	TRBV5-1	CASKPGGPYNEQFF	TGCGCCAGCAAACCGGGGGGGCCCTACAATGAGCAGTTCTTC